Shown below are 32 T cell receptor beta chains from a single sample sequenced in a study of PD-1 blockade in classical Hodgkin lymphoma. Profiled with immunoSEQ multiplex PCR; TCRdb holds only in-frame clones, not every one. The table has about 97,000 clones, 80% to 85% seen once. All the patients suffered relapse after autologous stem cell transplantation, and brentuximab vedotin exposure differed. Here the sequenced sample was peripheral blood mononuclear cells (PBMCs), taken at baseline. Receptors originate from a human donor with classical Hodgkin lymphoma.

This chain joins TRBV7-2 and TRBJ2-7; 7 bases are shared with TRBD1. This CDR3 region has 14 residues. Germline V gene lookup returns CDR1 SGHTA and CDR2 FQGNSA. The ends lost 5 bases at V and 5 bases at J; junction bases unmatched: 9. The CDR3: CASSPTGAVHEQYF. DNA for the CDR3: TGTGCCAGCAGCCCTACAGGGGCCGTACACGAGCAGTACTTC.

This clone was counted only a few times. The rearrangement links TRBV25-1 to TRBJ1-3; no clear D. V lost 10 bases and J lost 4, with 14 bases in between. The CDR3 covers 13 residues. Germline CDR1 reads MGHDK; CDR2 reads SYGVNS. CDR3 in DNA: TGTGCCACTCAACCGAAACAGGGAAACACCATATATTTT. Translation: CATQPKQGNTIYF.

The sample holds a few counts of this clone. CDR3 DNA sequence: TGTGCCTGGGCCAGGGGGCCCTACGAGCAGTACTTC. Its translation: CAWARGPYEQYF. This sequence joins TRBV30 and TRBJ2-7, with TRBD1 identical over 8 bases. The CDR3 sequence is 12 residues long. The germline gives CDR1 GTSNPN, CDR2 SVGIG (reference sequence). The junction had 2 bases not matched to a gene; V was cut back by 5 bases and J by 2 bases.

The CDR3 DNA sequence: TGTGCCAGCAGCTTATTTACGGGAGTCTGGACCGGGGAGCTGTTTTTT. It encodes CASSLFTGVWTGELFF. V gene TRBV7-2 combines with J gene TRBJ2-2, with a tentative D call TRBD2 (6 bases). Germline CDR1 SGHTA, CDR2 FQGNSA. The CDR3 has 16 residues. The V end was cut by 2 bases, the J end by 5 bases, with 15 bases between.

The chain combines TRBV18 with TRBJ2-1, with no clear D. Germline loops: CDR1 KGHSH, CDR2 LQKENI. This CDR3 is 15 amino acids long. Trimming shortened V by 3 bases and J by 5 bases, and 14 bases separated the two germline ends. The chain's CDR3 is CASSPYNIPNNEQFF. The CDR3 coding sequence is TGTGCCAGCTCACCCTACAATATCCCAAACAATGAGCAGTTCTTC.

This chain links TRBV5-4 with TRBJ2-5; 8 bases map to TRBD1. Germline trimming cut 4 bases from V and 4 bases from J; bases unmatched to any gene: 3. CDR1 and CDR2 (germline): SGHNT, YYREEE (reference sequence). The CDR3 spans 13 residues. CDR3 sequence: CASSGQGRETQYF. The DNA for the CDR3 is TGTGCCAGCAGCGGACAGGGTCGAGAGACCCAGTACTTC.

The chain combines TRBV2 with TRBJ2-7; D may be TRBD1 or TRBD2 (5 bases each). The CDR3 contains 15 residues. V lost 5 bases, J lost 4 bases, and 18 bases lay in between. CDR1 SNHLY and CDR2 FYNNEI come from the germline V gene. In DNA form, the CDR3 reads TGTGCCAGCAGTTTCCGGGACCAGGCCGTGTACGAGCAGTACTTC. It specifies CASSFRDQAVYEQYF.

The gene calls are TRBV7-9 and TRBJ2-2; D is undetermined. Germline V lookup: CDR1 SEHNR, CDR2 FQNEAQ (reference sequence). The CDR3 consists of 11 residues. The ends were cut back, 3 bases at V and 4 bases at J, with 0 bases in the middle. DNA for the CDR3: TGTGCCAGCAGCTTCACCGGGGAGCTGTTTTTT. This codes for CASSFTGELFF.

The CDR3 DNA reads TGTGCCAGCAGCCCCGGGCCGCCCAGCTCCTACAATGAGCAGTTCTTC. It codes for CASSPGPPSSYNEQFF. The chain employs TRBV7-9 and TRBJ2-1, with D uncertain. This CDR3 has 16 amino acids. Trimming cost V 5 bases and J 0 bases, with 14 bases left between them. CDR1 and CDR2 (germline): SEHNR, FQNEAQ (reference sequence).

The gene calls are TRBV2 and TRBJ2-2, with D unclear. CDR3 length: 15 amino acids. CDR1 is SNHLY, CDR2 FYNNEI, per germline. V shed 4 bases and J shed 0 bases, with 9 bases lying between them. CDR3 in DNA: TGTGCCAGCAGTGTTGGATTCGCGAACACCGGGGAGCTGTTTTTT. It specifies CASSVGFANTGELFF.

This clone occurred once. The V and J genes are TRBV5-1 and TRBJ2-7, with D unclear. V was cut by 4 bases and J by 2 bases, with 10 bases left in between. This CDR3 region has 13 residues. Germline CDR1 and CDR2: SGHRS and YFSETQ. This CDR3 reads CASSPDAAYEQYF. CDR3 sequence (DNA): TGCGCCAGCAGCCCGGACGCCGCCTACGAGCAGTACTTC.

The V gene is TRBV11-3, the J gene TRBJ2-7; no reliable D call. V was trimmed by 1 base and J by 2 bases, leaving 6 bases between them. CDR1 SGHNT and CDR2 YENEEA come from the germline V gene. The CDR3 loop spans 13 amino acids. The CDR3 DNA sequence: TGTGCCAGCAGCTTAGGCGTAACCTACGAGCAGTACTTC. Translation gives CASSLGVTYEQYF.

This clone was seen ten or more times. V is TRBV6-6 and J is TRBJ2-7; maybe TRBD1 (7 bases). This CDR3 contains 15 residues. From germline, CDR1 is MNHNY and CDR2 SVGAGI (reference sequence). The V gene lost 0 bases and the J gene lost 2 bases, with 11 bases spanning the gap. In DNA form, the CDR3 reads TGTGCCAGCAGTTACTCCGCAGGGGGGCCCTACGAGCAGTACTTC. This codes for CASSYSAGGPYEQYF.

V usage is TRBV9 and J usage is TRBJ2-1; D gene uncertain. The germline V and J ends were trimmed by 3 bases and 2 bases, with 9 bases remaining between them. Germline V gene lookup returns CDR1 SGDLS and CDR2 YYNGEE. CDR3 length equals 14 residues. The DNA of the CDR3 is TGTGCCAGCAGCGGCCCAACTACCTACAATGAGCAGTTCTTC. Encoded protein: CASSGPTTYNEQFF.

This chain connects TRBV7-9 to TRBJ1-1; the match to TRBD1 covers 9 bases. From germline, CDR1 is SEHNR and CDR2 FQNEAQ (reference sequence). This CDR3 contains 15 residues. V was pared by 5 bases and J by 11 bases, with 15 bases of the junction left unmatched. This CDR3 reads CASSQQTGGALRAFF. In DNA form, the CDR3 reads TGTGCCAGCAGCCAACAGACAGGGGGAGCGTTGCGGGCTTTCTTT.

This rearrangement joins TRBV6-6 to TRBJ2-7; D gene uncertain. CDR3 length equals 12 residues. Per the germline V gene, CDR1 is MNHNY and CDR2 is SVGAGI (reference sequence). V lost 5 bases and J lost 5, with 10 bases in between. DNA for the CDR3: TGTGCCAGCAGTCCCTCAACCGACGAGCAGTACTTC. Translating gives CASSPSTDEQYF.

The chain links TRBV2 to TRBJ2-7; 9 bases fit TRBD2. V shed 4 bases and J 2 bases; nucleotides not matched to a gene: 3. This CDR3 is 14 amino acids long. Germline CDR1 and CDR2: SNHLY and FYNNEI. The CDR3 here is CASSGASGTYEQYF. As DNA, the CDR3 is TGTGCCAGCAGTGGGGCTAGCGGGACCTACGAGCAGTACTTC.

As to this clone: The sample carries other DNA sequences with the same CDR3. The V call is TRBV5-4, the J call TRBJ2-3; D remains unclear. The CDR3 length is 12 residues. Trimming stripped 0 bases from V and 2 bases from J, with 1 base between. From germline, CDR1 is SGHNT and CDR2 YYREEE (reference sequence). This CDR3 reads CASSLATDTQYF. Written as DNA, the CDR3 is TGTGCCAGCAGCTTGGCCACAGATACGCAGTATTTT. Filled out from reference TRBV5-4 and TRBJ2-3, the complete variable domain reads ETGVTQSPTHLIKTRGQQVTLRCSSQSGHNTVSWYQQALGQGPQFIFQYYREEENGRGNFPPRFSGLQFPNYSSELNVNALELDDSALYLCASSLATDTQYFGPGTRLTVL.

The V call is TRBV6-1, the J call TRBJ2-7, with TRBD2 matching over 11 bases. The CDR3 length is 15 residues. Germline values: CDR1 MNHNS, CDR2 SASEGT. The V segment lost 6 bases and the J segment 4 bases; nucleotides outside the gene matches: 8. This CDR3 is CASSLVAGGQYEQYF. The CDR3 nucleotides read TGTGCCAGCAGCCTTGTAGCGGGAGGGCAGTACGAGCAGTACTTC.

This chain joins TRBV9 and TRBJ2-3; TRBD2 might be the D (6 bases). CDR1 SGDLS and CDR2 YYNGEE come from the germline V gene. The CDR3 is made up of 15 amino acids. V was shortened by 1 base and J by 3 bases, with 12 bases between the two germline ends. The CDR3 DNA sequence: TGTGCCAGCAGCGTATGGGGGGAAAGGACAGATACGCAGTATTTT. It encodes CASSVWGERTDTQYF.

This rearrangement joins TRBV2 to TRBJ2-7; D remains ambiguous. This CDR3 is built from 14 residues. Germline CDR1 SNHLY, CDR2 FYNNEI. V was shortened by 4 bases and J by 4 bases, with 14 bases between the two germline ends. The CDR3 coding sequence is TGTGCCAGCAGTGGGCAGTCAGTTGGGTACGAGCAGTACTTC. As protein: CASSGQSVGYEQYF.

This clone was seen more than once but under ten times. The J gene is TRBJ2-7, the V gene TRBV7-9; 8 bases match TRBD2. The V gene end was trimmed by 0 bases and the J gene end by 7 bases; junction bases not matched to a gene: 14. The CDR3 extends over 17 amino acids. Germline-derived CDR1 and CDR2 are SEHNR and FQNEAQ (reference sequence). The CDR3 region has the DNA TGTGCCAGCAGCTTAGCGTCAGCGGGAGACCACCGGGGGGAGCAGTACTTC. It encodes CASSLASAGDHRGEQYF. Combining the CDR3 with reference TRBV7-9 and TRBJ2-7 gives the whole variable domain DTGVSQNPRHKITKRGQNVTFRCDPISEHNRLYWYRQTLGQGPEFLTYFQNEAQLEKSRLLSDRFSAERPKGSFSTLEIQRTEQGDSAMYLCASSLASAGDHRGEQYFGPGTRLTVT.

This clone has only one observation. The rearrangement joins TRBV2 to TRBJ2-3, with no clear D. Germline CDR1 reads SNHLY; CDR2 reads FYNNEI. V lost 5 bases and J lost 6, with 12 bases in between. This CDR3 spans 13 amino acids. The CDR3 is CASSFLRYDTQYF. The DNA of the CDR3 is TGTGCCAGCAGTTTCCTTAGGTACGATACGCAGTATTTT.

This chain joins TRBV28 and TRBJ1-1, with TRBD1 matching 7 bases. Germline V gene sequence: CDR1 MDHEN, CDR2 SYDVKM. V was pared by 3 bases and J by 10 bases, with 2 bases of the junction left unmatched. This CDR3 has 11 residues. The CDR3 is CASSFRGGAFF. The CDR3 DNA sequence: TGTGCCAGCAGTTTCAGGGGGGGAGCTTTCTTT. Full variable domain (rest looked up from reference TRBV28 and TRBJ1-1): DVKVTQSSRYLVKRTGEKVFLECVQDMDHENMFWYRQDPGLGLRLIYFSYDVKMKEKGDIPEGYSVSREKKERFSLILESASTNQTSMYLCASSFRGGAFFGQGTRLTVV.

The chain has TRBV9 and TRBJ2-5; 14 nucleotides agree with TRBD2. This CDR3 region has 18 residues. Losses at the gene ends were 4 bases for V and 4 bases for J; bases not matched to a gene: 12. The V gene's germline CDR1 is SGDLS and CDR2 YYNGEE. The CDR3 DNA reads as TGTGCCAGCAGCCCAGGGGGACTAGCGGGAGATTGGGCAGAGACCCAGTACTTC. Translating it yields CASSPGGLAGDWAETQYF.

Worth noting for this clone: The same CDR3 can be traced to other DNA sequences in this sample. The chain recombines TRBV5-1 with TRBJ2-3; possibly TRBD2 for D (6 bases). The CDR3 is made up of 14 amino acids. With 0 bases removed from V and 6 bases from J, the gap between germline ends came to 11 bases. CDR1 and CDR2 (germline): SGHRS, YFSETQ. The CDR3 DNA is TGCGCCAGCAGCTTGGGGCAGGGAGGCGATACGCAGTATTTT. Its translation is CASSLGQGGDTQYF.

The V gene is TRBV18, the J gene TRBJ2-7; either TRBD1 or TRBD2 may fit D (5 bases each). V was shortened by 3 bases and J by 6 bases, with 15 bases between the two germline ends. The length of the CDR3 is 14 residues. Germline CDR1 is KGHSH and CDR2 is LQKENI. CDR3 amino acids: CASSPGPGTSEQYF. Written as DNA, the CDR3 is TGTGCCAGCTCACCTGGGCCAGGGACGTCCGAGCAGTACTTC.

This clone was observed a single time. This chain uses TRBV11-2 with TRBJ2-7, with 10 bases identical to TRBD2. CDR3 length equals 14 residues. V lost 3 bases, J lost 4 bases, and 3 bases stayed unmatched. CDR1 is SGHAT and CDR2 is FQNNGV in the germline V gene. In nucleotides, the CDR3 is TGTGCCAGCAGCTTGACTAGCGGGCTATACGAGCAGTACTTC. Translation gives CASSLTSGLYEQYF.

The chain carries TRBV5-1 and TRBJ2-7; D not resolved. V gave up 0 bases and J gave up 3 bases, with 10 bases separating them. The CDR3 sequence is 14 residues long. CDR1 and CDR2 from the germline V gene are SGHRS and YFSETQ. CDR3 residues: CASSLDNYSYEQYF. Written as DNA, the CDR3 is TGCGCCAGCAGCTTGGATAACTACAGCTACGAGCAGTACTTC. The whole variable domain, remainder taken from reference TRBV5-1 and TRBJ2-7, is KAGVTQTPRYLIKTRGQQVTLSCSPISGHRSVSWYQQTPGQGLQFLFEYFSETQRNKGNFPGRFSGRQFSNSRSEMNVSTLELGDSALYLCASSLDNYSYEQYFGPGTRLTVT.

This clone was seen once. This chain joins TRBV2 and TRBJ2-7; perhaps TRBD1 as D (5 bases). This CDR3 contains 16 residues. V was clipped by 5 bases and J by 1 base, with 18 bases between them. In germline, CDR1 is SNHLY, CDR2 FYNNEI. The CDR3 bases are TGTGCCAGCAGTCCAATAGGGGTGCTAGGGTCCTACGAGCAGTACTTC. As protein: CASSPIGVLGSYEQYF.

The genes are TRBV28 and TRBJ2-3; 7 bases line up with TRBD1. The CDR3 contains 12 residues. V shed 11 bases and J 1 base; nucleotides not matched to a gene: 3. Germline CDR1 reads MDHEN; CDR2 reads SYDVKM. CDR3 loop: CAYRGGTDTQYF. For the CDR3, the DNA is TGTGCCTACAGGGGAGGCACAGATACGCAGTATTTT.

The rearrangement uses TRBV19 and TRBJ1-2; TRBD1 matches at 7 bases. The germline V gene has CDR1 LNHDA and CDR2 SQIVND (reference sequence). The CDR3 is 14 residues long. V dropped 5 bases and J dropped 4; count of bases not matched to a gene: 7. CDR3 amino acids: CASSLTGAVYGYTF. The CDR3 DNA follows: TGTGCCAGTAGTTTAACAGGGGCCGTCTATGGCTACACCTTC.